The present entry profiles one T cell receptor beta chain with its context. Its antigen remains unidentified. Per-nucleotide qualities are absent, and no much larger clonotype sits a single base away. Whole blood was collected in K2EDTA tubes by collaborating institutions according to the institutions' own protocols. For TCRbeta analysis, collaborators shipped samples as frozen whole blood, isolated PBMCs, or DNA extracted from either of those sample types. The sample is drawn from a study of blood T cell repertoires in COVID-19 (dated by TCRdb to 2020 to 2021). A note on the overall study: The collaborator samples originated in the United States, Italy and Spain and spanned the acute and convalescent phases of COVID-19. The prospective study material was composed of cDNA or gDNA derived from T cells, B-cell-depleted T cells, or PBMCs. The dataset comprised deeply sampled blood TCRbeta repertoires from subjects exposed to, actively infected with, or recovered from COVID-19. The repertoires were released in a freely available public database meant as a resource for research on the immune response to SARS-CoV-2. Samples were obtained from the ongoing ImmuneRACE study (first 160 participants) and from over 1,000 subjects provided by 6 global collaborators. Sample metadata almost always included a de-identified subject ID, COVID-19 status, age in years and sex. Where HLA class I and class II types were available, the types were taken from metadata supplied by the sample provider, not from assay-based typing.

The immunoSEQ Assay, a bias-controlled multiplex PCR, was used to amplify TCRbeta CDR3 regions from genomic DNA. On the study's bioinformatics: Nucleated cell counts per sample were estimated from amplification of reference gene primers within the assay. To quantify the absolute abundance of each unique TCRbeta CDR3 rearrangement, sequence reads were collapsed and filtered. For each sample, productive Simpson clonality was calculated as the square root of Simpson's diversity index over productive rearrangements. Drawn from immuneACCESS, this table holds only the in-frame rearrangements with V and J called that TCRdb kept. Clones are partly lost; checked studies trace under half to an unresolved V gene and leave the rest unexplained. The D gene and trimming were derived from the DNA, and the V and J assignments and clone size from that table. Recorded for this sample are around 170,000 clones; about four fifths of them occurred a single time. 6.5% to 8% of the sample is in the top ten clones.

Findings and caveats that apply to the study as a whole: The quantity of clinical and demographic metadata differed by source and by participant and was supplied without curation.

CDR1 and CDR2 are drawn from the germline V gene: SNHLY, FYNNEI. Trimmed from V: 6 bases; trimmed from J: 7 bases; junction bases lacking a gene match: 7. From the cysteine through the phenylalanine, the CDR3 covers 14 amino acids. Left in the record is the CDR3 DNA by itself, 42 bases read in frame from the first base. Material for sequencing was peripheral blood. The chain is made from TRBV2 and TRBJ1-2, with TRBD1 matching 11 junction bases. The sequence derives from a man aged 65 to 79 with active or convalescent COVID-19. The nucleotide sequence is given as TGTGCCAGCAGCCGCGGACAGGGGGCTGGTGGCTACACCTTC. This yields the protein CASSRGQGAGGYTF.